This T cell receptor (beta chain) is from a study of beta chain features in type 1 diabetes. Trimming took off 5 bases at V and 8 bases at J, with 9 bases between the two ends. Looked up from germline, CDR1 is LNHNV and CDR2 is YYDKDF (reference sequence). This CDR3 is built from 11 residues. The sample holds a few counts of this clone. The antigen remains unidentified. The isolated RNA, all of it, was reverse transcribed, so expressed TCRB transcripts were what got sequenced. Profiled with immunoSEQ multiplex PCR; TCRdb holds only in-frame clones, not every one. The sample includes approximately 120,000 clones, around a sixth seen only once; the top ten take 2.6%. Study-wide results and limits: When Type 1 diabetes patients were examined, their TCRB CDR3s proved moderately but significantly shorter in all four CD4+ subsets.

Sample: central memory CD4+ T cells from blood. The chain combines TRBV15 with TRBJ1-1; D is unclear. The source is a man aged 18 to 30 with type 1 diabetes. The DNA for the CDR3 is TGTGCCACCAGCTTGGCGAGGGAAGCTTTCTTT. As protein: CATSLAREAFF.